This TCR beta chain was sequenced for a study of T cell repertoires in cytomegalovirus infection. CDR3 size: 16 residues. Germline-derived CDR1 and CDR2 are LNHNV and YYDKDF (reference sequence). Trimming cost V 0 bases and J 0 bases, with 8 bases left between them. MiXCR was run by TCRdb on the reads, yielding one entry per CDR3 protein. The sample includes 150,000 to 200,000 distinct CDR3 sequences, about a tenth of them seen just once. Sequenced: PBMCs. The rearrangement joins TRBV15 to TRBJ1-4; D not certain. The origin of this receptor is a human donor in good health (CMV status not recorded). Some clones in this sample may be carry-over from other donors' samples. The chain's CDR3 is CATSRDSESTNEKLFF. Written as DNA, the CDR3 is TGTGCCACCAGCAGAGACTCGGAATCAACTAATGAAAAACTGTTTTTT. The full variable domain, its missing parts supplied by reference TRBV15 and TRBJ1-4, is DAMVIQNPRYQVTQFGKPVTLSCSQTLNHNVMYWYQQKSSQAPKLLFHYYDKDFNNEADTPDNFQSRRPNTSFCFLDIRSPGLGDTAMYLCATSRDSESTNEKLFFGSGTQLSVL.